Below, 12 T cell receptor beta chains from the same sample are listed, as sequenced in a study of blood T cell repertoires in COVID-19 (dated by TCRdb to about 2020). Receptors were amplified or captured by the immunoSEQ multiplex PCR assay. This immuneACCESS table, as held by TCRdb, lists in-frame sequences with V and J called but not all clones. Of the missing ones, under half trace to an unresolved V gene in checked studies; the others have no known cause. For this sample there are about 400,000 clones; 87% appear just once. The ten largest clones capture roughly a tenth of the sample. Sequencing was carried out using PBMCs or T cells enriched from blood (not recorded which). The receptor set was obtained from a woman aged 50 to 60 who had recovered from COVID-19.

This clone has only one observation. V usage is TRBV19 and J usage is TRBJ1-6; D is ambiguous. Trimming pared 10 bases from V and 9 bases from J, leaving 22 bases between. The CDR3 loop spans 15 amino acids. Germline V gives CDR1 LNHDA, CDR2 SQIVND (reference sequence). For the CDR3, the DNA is TGTGCCACCGCGGGAACTTATTCGGGTTCTTCACCCCTCCACTTT. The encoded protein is CATAGTYSGSSPLHF.

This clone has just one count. CDR3 loop: CASSLVGGGPTGELFF. The CDR3 nucleotides are TGCGCCAGCAGCTTGGTGGGCGGGGGCCCCACCGGGGAGCTGTTTTTT. The rearrangement uses TRBV5-1 and TRBJ2-2, with D possibly matching TRBD2 (7 bases). V was clipped by 0 bases and J by 4 bases, with 13 bases between them. CDR1 is SGHRS and CDR2 is YFSETQ in the germline V gene. The CDR3 runs to 16 residues.

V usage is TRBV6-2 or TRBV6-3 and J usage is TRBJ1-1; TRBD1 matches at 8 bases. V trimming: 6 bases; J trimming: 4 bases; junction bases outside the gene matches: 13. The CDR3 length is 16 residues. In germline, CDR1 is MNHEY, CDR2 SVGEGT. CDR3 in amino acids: CASSTQGAAVGTEAFF. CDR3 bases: TGTGCCAGCAGCACTCAGGGGGCGGCTGTGGGCACTGAAGCTTTCTTT.

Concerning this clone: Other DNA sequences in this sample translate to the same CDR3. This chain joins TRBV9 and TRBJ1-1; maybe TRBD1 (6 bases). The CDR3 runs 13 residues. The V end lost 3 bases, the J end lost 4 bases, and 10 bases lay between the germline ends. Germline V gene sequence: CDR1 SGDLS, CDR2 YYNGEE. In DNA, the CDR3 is TGTGCCAGCAGCGGCAGGGGTGGCACTGAAGCTTTCTTT. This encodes CASSGRGGTEAFF. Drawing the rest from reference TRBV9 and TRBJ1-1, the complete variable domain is DSGVTQTPKHLITATGQRVTLRCSPRSGDLSVYWYQQSLDQGLQFLIQYYNGEERAKGNILERFSAQQFPDLHSELNLSSLELGDSALYFCASSGRGGTEAFFGQGTRLTVV.

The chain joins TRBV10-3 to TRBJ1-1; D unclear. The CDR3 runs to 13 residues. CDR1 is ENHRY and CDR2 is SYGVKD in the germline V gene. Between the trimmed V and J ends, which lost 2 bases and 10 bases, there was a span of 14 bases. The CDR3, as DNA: TGTGCCATCAGTGAGGGTCCTTTGGGAGGAGCTTTCTTT. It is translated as CAISEGPLGGAFF.

This CDR3 reads CASSLVLADYTDTQYF. The DNA for the CDR3 is TGTGCCAGCAGCTTAGTTCTAGCGGACTACACAGATACGCAGTATTTT. The rearrangement joins TRBV11-1 to TRBJ2-3; TRBD2 matches 7 bases. With V trimmed by 1 base and J by 2 bases, 6 bases remained unmatched. This CDR3 spans 16 amino acids. Germline V CDR1 and CDR2: SGHAT, FQDESV (reference sequence).

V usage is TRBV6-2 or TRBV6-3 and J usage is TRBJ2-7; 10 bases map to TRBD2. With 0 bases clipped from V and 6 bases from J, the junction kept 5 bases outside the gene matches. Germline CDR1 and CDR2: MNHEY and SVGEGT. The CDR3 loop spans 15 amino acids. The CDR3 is CASSYSSSGGSEQYF. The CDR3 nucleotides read TGTGCCAGCAGTTACTCGTCTAGCGGGGGTTCCGAGCAGTACTTC.

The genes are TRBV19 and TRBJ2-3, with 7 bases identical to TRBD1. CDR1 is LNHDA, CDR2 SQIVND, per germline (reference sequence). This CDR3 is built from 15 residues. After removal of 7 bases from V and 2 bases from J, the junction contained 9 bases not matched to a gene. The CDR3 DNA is TGTGCCAGTACCTCGACAGGGACCTACACAGATACGCAGTATTTT. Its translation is CASTSTGTYTDTQYF.

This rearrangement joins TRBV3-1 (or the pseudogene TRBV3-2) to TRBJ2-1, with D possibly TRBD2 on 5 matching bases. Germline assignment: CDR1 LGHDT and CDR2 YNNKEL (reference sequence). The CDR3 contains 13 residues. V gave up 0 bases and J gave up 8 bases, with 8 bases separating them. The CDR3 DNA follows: TGTGCCAGCAGCCAAGAGGGAGCGGATGAGCAGTTCTTC. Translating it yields CASSQEGADEQFF.

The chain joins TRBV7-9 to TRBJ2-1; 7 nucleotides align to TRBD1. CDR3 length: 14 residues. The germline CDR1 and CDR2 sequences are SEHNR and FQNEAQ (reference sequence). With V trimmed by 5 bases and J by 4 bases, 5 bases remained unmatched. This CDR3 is CASSPGQAYNEQFF. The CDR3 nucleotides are TGTGCCAGCAGCCCTGGACAGGCTTACAATGAGCAGTTCTTC. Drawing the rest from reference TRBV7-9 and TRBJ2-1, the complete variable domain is DTGVSQNPRHKITKRGQNVTFRCDPISEHNRLYWYRQTLGQGPEFLTYFQNEAQLEKSRLLSDRFSAERPKGSFSTLEIQRTEQGDSAMYLCASSPGQAYNEQFFGPGTRLTVL.

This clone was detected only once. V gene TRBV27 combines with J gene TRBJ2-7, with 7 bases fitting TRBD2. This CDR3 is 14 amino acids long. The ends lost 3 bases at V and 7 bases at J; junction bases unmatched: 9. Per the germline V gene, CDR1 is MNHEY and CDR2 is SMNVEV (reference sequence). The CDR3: CASSFGAGVWEQYF. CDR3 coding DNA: TGTGCCAGCAGTTTCGGGGCGGGGGTCTGGGAGCAGTACTTC.

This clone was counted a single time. The CDR3 coding sequence is TGCGCCAGCAGCTCCACTAGCGGGGGAGGCGACGAGCAGTACTTC. Its translation: CASSSTSGGGDEQYF. The J gene is TRBJ2-7, the V gene TRBV5-1; 11 nucleotides agree with TRBD2. The CDR3 runs 15 residues. Germline V gives CDR1 SGHRS, CDR2 YFSETQ. Trimming cost V 3 bases and J 5 bases; bases outside gene matches: 7.